The 9 T cell receptor beta chains below come from one sample, sequenced in a study of cytomegalovirus exposure and HLA in healthy donors. This PCR relied on a set of 60 Vbeta primers and 13 Jbeta primers. TCRdb keeps only in-frame clones here, not all; method: immunoSEQ multiplex PCR. This table holds 150,000 or so clones, roughly 80% found once. The specimen sequenced was PBMCs. These receptors came from a man aged 50 to 59 in good health and CMV-seropositive.

This clone was seen a few times. The rearrangement uses TRBV5-4 and TRBJ2-3; D gene ambiguous. The CDR3 extends over 13 amino acids. Germline CDR1 is SGHNT and CDR2 is YYREEE (reference sequence). V gave up 6 bases and J gave up 2 bases, with 10 bases separating them. The CDR3 DNA sequence: TGTGCCAGCACCCCCATGTCCACAGATACGCAGTATTTT. This gives the protein CASTPMSTDTQYF.

This sequence joins TRBV4-3 and TRBJ2-1; 10 nucleotides align to TRBD2. Germline values: CDR1 LGHNA, CDR2 YSLEER. The CDR3 extends over 18 amino acids. Losses at the gene ends were 0 bases for V and 5 bases for J; bases not matched to a gene: 10. CDR3 amino acids: CASSQDQALAGRNNEQFF. For the CDR3, the DNA is TGCGCCAGCAGCCAAGATCAGGCACTAGCGGGACGTAACAATGAGCAGTTCTTC.

The chain recombines TRBV6-6 with TRBJ1-5, with D possibly TRBD1 on 6 matching bases. Looked up from germline, CDR1 is MNHNY and CDR2 is SVGAGI (reference sequence). V lost 7 bases and J lost 6, with 13 bases in between. This CDR3 region has 13 residues. In nucleotides, the CDR3 is TGTGCCAGCAAGCCAGGGGTACGTCAGCCCCAGCATTTT. Residues: CASKPGVRQPQHF.

On this clone itself: The same CDR3 can be traced to other DNA sequences in this sample. J is TRBJ1-2 and V is TRBV14, with D tentatively TRBD1 (5 bases). V lost 1 base, J lost 4 bases, and 13 bases lay in between. Germline values: CDR1 SGHDN, CDR2 FVKESK. This CDR3 has 15 amino acids. CDR3 bases: TGTGCCAGCAGCCAAGTCGGAGGGGCGATCTATGGCTACACCTTC. Residues: CASSQVGGAIYGYTF. Filled out from reference TRBV14 and TRBJ1-2, the complete variable domain reads EAGVTQFPSHSVIEKGQTVTLRCDPISGHDNLYWYRRVMGKEIKFLLHFVKESKQDESGMPNNRFLAERTGGTYSTLKVQPAELEDSGVYFCASSQVGGAIYGYTFGSGTRLTVV.

The rearrangement uses TRBV7-2 and TRBJ2-3, with 8 bases that match TRBD2. CDR1 is SGHTA, CDR2 FQGNSA, per germline. CDR3 size: 14 residues. V lost 5 bases and J lost 5; bases outside the gene matches: 6. CDR3 bases: TGTGCCAGCAGCGTCGGACTAGCTAGAGATACGCAGTATTTT. This sequence encodes CASSVGLARDTQYF.

The rearrangement uses TRBV9 and TRBJ1-1; D uncertain. Germline values: CDR1 SGDLS, CDR2 YYNGEE. This CDR3 is 12 amino acids long. V lost 3 bases, J lost 7 bases, and 10 bases lay in between. This CDR3 reads CASSGWQYEAFF. In DNA, the CDR3 is TGTGCCAGCAGCGGATGGCAGTATGAAGCTTTCTTT.

The rearrangement links TRBV5-1 to TRBJ2-1; 7 bases line up with TRBD2. Germline V gene sequence: CDR1 SGHRS, CDR2 YFSETQ. The CDR3 is 18 residues long. The V gene end was trimmed by 3 bases and the J gene end by 4 bases; junction bases not matched to a gene: 16. The chain's CDR3 is CASSSPRNGGSGYNEQFF. For the CDR3, the DNA is TGCGCCAGCAGCTCCCCTCGAAACGGGGGGTCGGGTTACAATGAGCAGTTCTTC.

The V call is TRBV30, the J call TRBJ2-7, with 11 bases aligning to TRBD1. CDR1 is GTSNPN, CDR2 SVGIG, per germline (reference sequence). The CDR3 runs to 14 residues. Trimming cost V 3 bases and J 2 bases; bases outside gene matches: 3. CDR3 amino acids: CAWRDRGRTYEQYF. Here the CDR3 DNA reads TGTGCCTGGAGGGACAGGGGGCGAACCTACGAGCAGTACTTC.

This clone has a single count. This chain joins TRBV9 and TRBJ2-2, with 7 bases lining up with TRBD2. CDR1 is SGDLS and CDR2 is YYNGEE in the germline V gene. With V trimmed by 1 base and J by 2 bases, 5 bases remained unmatched. This CDR3 spans 16 amino acids. The CDR3 region has the DNA TGTGCCAGCAGCGTAACCGGGACTACAAACACCGGGGAGCTGTTTTTT. It translates to CASSVTGTTNTGELFF. Full variable domain (remainder filled in from reference TRBV9 and TRBJ2-2): DSGVTQTPKHLITATGQRVTLRCSPRSGDLSVYWYQQSLDQGLQFLIQYYNGEERAKGNILERFSAQQFPDLHSELNLSSLELGDSALYFCASSVTGTTNTGELFFGEGSRLTVL.